This entry concerns a single TCR beta chain. The target antigen is unknown. Sequenced with the Oncomine TCR Beta short-read assay was DNA taken from cultured CD4+ T cells. Genomic DNA was isolated from CD4+ T cells that had been cultured. TCRdb re-called the PCR reads with MiXCR, one entry per CDR3 protein. The table has roughly 9,800 distinct CDR3 sequences, around 27% seen once. Germline values: CDR1 KGHDR, CDR2 SFDVKD. This CDR3 has 12 amino acids. V lost 8 bases to trimming and J lost 7 bases, with 13 bases between them. This sample was taken from a study of vaccination and CD4 T cells after COVID-19. Across the study: Six males and four females, two of them Hispanic, were enrolled as convalescents. Stimulation of cells relied on overlapping spike peptides derived from SARS-CoV-2, HCoV-NL63, HCoV-OC43 and HCoV-229E.

Described treatment: approximately 11-day PBMC culture with coronavirus spike peptide pools or control peptides (ViraFEST assay). Notes on the study in general: Convalescent patients gained a median 86.3% of their reactive clones only post-vaccination.

The sequence derives from a human donor who received a COVID-19 vaccine. The chain is built from TRBV24-1 and TRBJ1-2; no firm D call. Sample: CD4+ T cells from blood, cultured in vitro, taken before SARS-CoV-2 vaccination. The CDR3 coding sequence is TGTGCCACCACAGCCTTAGATGCTGGCTACACCTTC. Translating it yields CATTALDAGYTF.